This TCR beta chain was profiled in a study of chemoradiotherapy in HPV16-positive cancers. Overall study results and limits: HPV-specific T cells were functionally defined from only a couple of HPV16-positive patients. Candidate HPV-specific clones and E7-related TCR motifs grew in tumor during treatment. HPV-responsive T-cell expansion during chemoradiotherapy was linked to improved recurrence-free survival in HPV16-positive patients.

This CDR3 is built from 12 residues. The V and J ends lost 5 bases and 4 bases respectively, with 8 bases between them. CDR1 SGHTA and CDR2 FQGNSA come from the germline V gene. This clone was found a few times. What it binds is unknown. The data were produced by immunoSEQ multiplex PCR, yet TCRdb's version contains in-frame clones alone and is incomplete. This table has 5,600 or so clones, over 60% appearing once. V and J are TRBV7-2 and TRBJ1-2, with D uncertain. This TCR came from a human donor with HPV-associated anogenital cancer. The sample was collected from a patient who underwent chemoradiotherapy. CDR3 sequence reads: CASSPNTYGYTF. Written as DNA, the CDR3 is TGTGCCAGCAGCCCCAACACCTATGGCTACACCTTC.